The 27 T cell receptor beta chains presented below share a single source sample, sequenced in a study of cytomegalovirus exposure and HLA in healthy donors (dated by TCRdb to about 2017). The library was obtained by the immunoSEQ multiplex PCR assay. For the multiplex PCR, a mixture combining 60 forward primers for TCR Vbeta segments and 13 reverse primers for TCR Jbeta segments was used. This immuneACCESS table, as held by TCRdb, lists in-frame sequences with V and J called but not all clones. Of the missing ones, under half trace to an unresolved V gene in checked studies; the others have no known cause. The sample table lists approximately 100,000 clones, around 73% of them with a count of one. The ten largest clones take up roughly 8% of the sample. The sample comprised PBMCs. The receptors were gathered from a man aged 35 to 55 in good health and CMV-seronegative.

The chain carries TRBV4-1 and TRBJ1-2; 7 nucleotides align to TRBD1. The V gene end was trimmed by 1 base and the J gene end by 5 bases; junction bases not matched to a gene: 7. This CDR3 has 15 residues. Germline CDR1 MGHRA, CDR2 YSYEKL. CDR3 region: CASSQVPGGGYGYTF. Written as DNA, the CDR3 is TGCGCCAGCAGCCAAGTCCCAGGGGGTGGTTATGGCTACACCTTC.

The V and J genes are TRBV30 and TRBJ1-5; D unclear. The V gene lost 4 bases and the J gene lost 1 base, with 11 bases spanning the gap. This CDR3 has 14 amino acids. The germline V gene has CDR1 GTSNPN and CDR2 SVGIG (reference sequence). Here the CDR3 reads CAWIDWASNQPQHF. In DNA, the CDR3 is TGTGCCTGGATAGATTGGGCGAGCAATCAGCCCCAGCATTTT.

The chain recombines TRBV11-3 with TRBJ2-3, with TRBD2 identical over 12 bases. This CDR3 spans 16 amino acids. V shed 3 bases, J shed 4 bases, and the junction held 5 bases outside the gene matches. CDR1 and CDR2 from the germline V gene are SGHNT and YENEEA. CDR3 sequence: CASSFSSGGAPDTQYF. Written as DNA, the CDR3 is TGTGCCAGCAGCTTTTCTAGCGGGGGGGCCCCAGATACGCAGTATTTT.

This chain joins TRBV5-1 and TRBJ2-5; 7 nucleotides line up with TRBD2. Germline V gene sequence: CDR1 SGHRS, CDR2 YFSETQ. V shed 3 bases and J 9 bases; nucleotides not matched to a gene: 14. The CDR3 totals 15 residues. The CDR3 spells CASSSSSGSAGAQYF. As DNA, the CDR3 is TGCGCCAGCAGCTCTTCTAGCGGTTCGGCTGGGGCCCAGTACTTC. Using reference TRBV5-1 and TRBJ2-5 for the parts outside the CDR3, the full variable domain is KAGVTQTPRYLIKTRGQQVTLSCSPISGHRSVSWYQQTPGQGLQFLFEYFSETQRNKGNFPGRFSGRQFSNSRSEMNVSTLELGDSALYLCASSSSSGSAGAQYFGPGTRLLVL.

A few counts support this clone. The chain employs TRBV11-2 and TRBJ2-7; D not resolved. This CDR3 comprises 14 residues. Trimming shortened V by 1 base and J by 4 bases, and 11 bases separated the two germline ends. Germline V gene sequence: CDR1 SGHAT, CDR2 FQNNGV. The CDR3 DNA reads TGTGCCAGCAGCTTAGTTGTATCGGGTTACGAGCAGTACTTC. Encoded protein: CASSLVVSGYEQYF.

The rearrangement uses TRBV19 and TRBJ2-7; TRBD1 matches 7 bases. The length of the CDR3 is 13 residues. Trimming at V came to 4 bases and at J to 1 base, leaving 1 base not matched to a gene. Germline V lookup: CDR1 LNHDA, CDR2 SQIVND (reference sequence). CDR3 coding DNA: TGTGCCAGTAGTACGGGACAGTCCTACGAGCAGTACTTC. Its protein is CASSTGQSYEQYF.

The CDR3, as DNA: TGTGCCAGCAGCCCCAGGGTACAGCCCTACGAGCAGTACTTC. This gives the protein CASSPRVQPYEQYF. The V gene is TRBV9, the J gene TRBJ2-7; weak D call: TRBD1 (5 bases). With 4 bases removed from V and 2 bases from J, the gap between germline ends came to 13 bases. The CDR3 extends over 14 amino acids. Germline V gives CDR1 SGDLS, CDR2 YYNGEE.

This clone was detected only a few times. The J gene is TRBJ2-5, the V gene TRBV4-3; 8 bases agree with TRBD2. V shed 0 bases, J shed 1 base, and the junction held 10 bases outside the gene matches. The CDR3 is made up of 18 amino acids. Germline lookup yields CDR1 LGHNA and CDR2 YSLEER. The CDR3 loop is CASSQESVGGGFQETQYF. The CDR3, as DNA: TGCGCCAGCAGCCAAGAATCCGTCGGGGGGGGGTTCCAAGAGACCCAGTACTTC.

This rearrangement joins TRBV7-2 to TRBJ1-6, with no clear D. V was clipped by 6 bases and J by 6 bases, with 12 bases between them. Germline loops: CDR1 SGHTA, CDR2 FQGNSA. The CDR3 runs 14 residues. The CDR3 DNA sequence: TGTGCCAGCAGTAATCCCCGGGGTAATTCACCCCTCCACTTT. Translated: CASSNPRGNSPLHF.

The J gene is TRBJ2-7, the V gene TRBV13; no reliable D call. The CDR3 consists of 11 residues. The V gene's germline CDR1 is PRHDT and CDR2 FYEKMQ (reference sequence). Between the trimmed V and J ends, which lost 0 bases and 6 bases, there was a span of 3 bases. CDR3 in amino acids: CASSLGREQYF. The CDR3, as DNA: TGTGCCAGCAGCTTAGGGCGCGAGCAGTACTTC.

The chain has TRBV2 and TRBJ2-5, with 8 nucleotides matching TRBD2. This CDR3 has 16 residues. Per the germline V gene, CDR1 is SNHLY and CDR2 is FYNNEI. The J segment lost 6 bases and the V segment lost 2 bases, leaving 11 bases of the junction unmatched. CDR3 sequence reads: CASSEFTGGDGKTQYF. CDR3 bases: TGTGCCAGCAGTGAATTTACGGGGGGGGATGGAAAGACCCAGTACTTC.

The chain carries TRBV7-9 and TRBJ1-1; 11 bases match TRBD1. Germline V lookup: CDR1 SEHNR, CDR2 FQNEAQ (reference sequence). This CDR3 region has 16 residues. Trimming removed 8 bases from V and 1 base from J; junction bases left unmatched: 9. CDR3 sequence reads: CASVGQGAHKNTEAFF. The CDR3 DNA reads as TGTGCCAGCGTAGGACAGGGGGCGCATAAGAACACTGAAGCTTTCTTT.

The V call is TRBV5-4, the J call TRBJ1-1; D gene unclear. V was shortened by 6 bases and J by 1 base, with 22 bases between the two germline ends. CDR3 length: 17 amino acids. In germline, CDR1 is SGHNT, CDR2 YYREEE (reference sequence). DNA for the CDR3: TGTGCCAGCATGCCGGAGAGTGGCAGAGTAAAGAACACTGAAGCTTTCTTT. Protein: CASMPESGRVKNTEAFF.

Worth noting for this clone: One end of the junction is discordant with germline, which a read error may explain. The gene calls are TRBV7-8 and TRBJ1-5, with 8 nucleotides matching TRBD1. Germline V CDR1 and CDR2: SGHVS, FQNEAQ. The CDR3 contains 16 residues. In nucleotides, the CDR3 is TGTGCCAGCAGCGTAGCAGCCGACAGGGGTGGGCAGCCCCAGCATTTT. The encoded protein is CASSVAADRGGQPQHF.

This clone has a handful of counts. The chain is built from TRBV7-2 and TRBJ1-1, with D unclear. The germline V gene has CDR1 SGHTA and CDR2 FQGNSA. CDR3 length: 13 amino acids. V dropped 5 bases and J dropped 1 base, with 8 bases sitting between them. The CDR3 protein is CASSLWRNTEAFF. CDR3 DNA sequence: TGTGCCAGCAGCCTTTGGAGGAACACTGAAGCTTTCTTT.

The gene calls are TRBV6-5 and TRBJ1-2, with 10 nucleotides matching TRBD1. The ends lost 7 bases at V and 4 bases at J; junction bases unmatched: 6. The CDR3 sequence is 14 residues long. Germline V gene sequence: CDR1 MNHEY, CDR2 SVGAGI. CDR3 residues: CASTRTGGLYGYTF. The CDR3 nucleotides read TGTGCCAGCACCCGGACAGGGGGACTCTATGGCTACACCTTC.

This clone was detected a few times. A junction end diverges from the germline sequence, so it may reflect a read error. The chain uses TRBV7-9 and TRBJ2-7; 11 bases align to TRBD1. The germline gives CDR1 SEHNR, CDR2 FQNEAQ (reference sequence). The CDR3 contains 16 residues. The CDR3 reads CSSSSTGTGGAYEQYF. In DNA form, the CDR3 reads TGTTCCAGCAGCTCGACCGGGACAGGGGGGGCGTACGAGCAGTACTTC.

The CDR3 nucleotides read TGCGCCAGCAGCCTTACGGGGGAGTCTAGCACAGATACGCAGTATTTT. Translating gives CASSLTGESSTDTQYF. This chain joins TRBV4-3 and TRBJ2-3, with a tentative D call TRBD2 (6 bases). Germline V CDR1 and CDR2: LGHNA, YSLEER. The CDR3 runs to 16 residues. Trimming shortened V by 4 bases and J by 0 bases, and 14 bases separated the two germline ends.

J is TRBJ1-5 and V is TRBV2, with 8 positions matching TRBD1. Trimming removed 1 base from V and 1 base from J; junction bases left unmatched: 9. The CDR3 length is 18 residues. Germline values: CDR1 SNHLY, CDR2 FYNNEI. CDR3 protein: CASSEGTGTGLSNQPQHF. Here the CDR3 DNA reads TGTGCCAGCAGTGAAGGGACAGGGACGGGCTTGAGCAATCAGCCCCAGCATTTT.

Only one count was recorded for this clone. The chain joins TRBV5-1 to TRBJ1-5; the D gene is possibly TRBD1 (6 bases). Germline V lookup: CDR1 SGHRS, CDR2 YFSETQ. The CDR3 loop spans 14 amino acids. V gave up 1 base and J gave up 7 bases, with 12 bases separating them. CDR3 nucleotides: TGCGCCAGCAGCTTGACAGGGAATGGGCAGCCCCAGCATTTT. It yields the protein CASSLTGNGQPQHF.

The J gene is TRBJ1-2, the V gene TRBV27; no firm D call. V was cut by 5 bases and J by 0 bases, with 13 bases left in between. The CDR3 covers 15 residues. Germline V gene sequence: CDR1 MNHEY, CDR2 SMNVEV (reference sequence). The CDR3 DNA is TGTGCCAGCAGTACTTTGGGCAGGTCTAACTATGGCTACACCTTC. As protein: CASSTLGRSNYGYTF.

The chain is built from TRBV25-1 and TRBJ2-5, with D perhaps TRBD1 (6 bases). Germline CDR1 is MGHDK and CDR2 is SYGVNS. V gave up 7 bases and J gave up 3 bases, with 12 bases separating them. There are 13 residues in the CDR3. The chain's CDR3 is CASMGQGKETQYF. CDR3 nucleotides: TGTGCCAGCATGGGTCAGGGGAAAGAGACCCAGTACTTC.

The rearrangement uses TRBV11-2 and TRBJ2-7; 12 nucleotides align to TRBD2. Trimming took 5 bases from V and 4 from J; bases not matched to a gene: 6. This CDR3 has 15 amino acids. Per germline, CDR1 SGHAT and CDR2 FQNNGV. CDR3 loop: CASSPKTSGGYEQYF. DNA of the CDR3: TGTGCCAGCAGCCCCAAGACTAGCGGGGGTTACGAGCAGTACTTC.

This clone appeared a single time. The chain carries TRBV9 and TRBJ2-5; 8 bases map to TRBD2. CDR1 is SGDLS, CDR2 YYNGEE, per germline. V shed 3 bases, J shed 2 bases, and the junction held 9 bases outside the gene matches. The CDR3 is made up of 16 amino acids. CDR3 coding DNA: TGTGCCAGCAGCGAGAAGGTAGCGGGGATTCAAGAGACCCAGTACTTC. Translating it yields CASSEKVAGIQETQYF.

The chain employs TRBV5-1 and TRBJ1-4, with 12 nucleotides matching TRBD1. This CDR3 has 21 amino acids. Losses at the gene ends were 3 bases for V and 7 bases for J; bases not matched to a gene: 22. Germline values: CDR1 SGHRS, CDR2 YFSETQ. In nucleotides, the CDR3 is TGCGCCAGCAGCTCAGTAATCCGGTCCGGGACAGGGGGCCAGTTCATTGAAAAACTGTTTTTT. Translated: CASSSVIRSGTGGQFIEKLFF.

The rearrangement links TRBV4-2 to TRBJ2-7; possible D gene TRBD1, 5 bases. This CDR3 has 15 residues. Germline CDR1 and CDR2: LGHNA and YNFKEQ. V lost 0 bases and J 3 bases, leaving 12 bases between the germline ends. CDR3 sequence: CASSQEKRQLYEQYF. CDR3 bases: TGTGCCAGCAGCCAAGAAAAAAGACAGCTCTACGAGCAGTACTTC.

V is TRBV18 and J is TRBJ2-7; D remains unclear. The CDR3 has 14 residues. V was pared by 3 bases and J by 2 bases, with 11 bases between. From germline, CDR1 is KGHSH and CDR2 LQKENI. This CDR3 reads CASSPETKAYEQYF. The CDR3 region has the DNA TGTGCCAGCTCACCGGAGACCAAAGCCTACGAGCAGTACTTC. Variable domain in full (rest from reference TRBV18 and TRBJ2-7): NAGVMQNPRHLVRRRGQEARLRCSPMKGHSHVYWYRQLPEEGLKFMVYLQKENIIDESGMPKERFSAEFPKEGPSILRIQQVVRGDSAAYFCASSPETKAYEQYFGPGTRLTVT.